This TCR beta chain was identified during a study of blood T cell repertoires in COVID-19. TCRdb keeps only in-frame clones here, not all; method: immunoSEQ multiplex PCR. The sample includes 300,000 to 450,000 clones, approximately 80% seen only once; the top ten take 1.1%. CDR3 length: 15 residues. The germline V and J ends were trimmed by 2 bases and 6 bases, with 16 bases remaining between them. Germline V CDR1 and CDR2: MNHEY, SVGAGI. Material for sequencing was peripheral blood. The clonotype originates from a human donor with acute or convalescent COVID-19. The donor label of this sample is uncertain. The V gene is TRBV6-5, the J gene TRBJ1-2, with unresolved D. Written as DNA, the CDR3 is TGTGCCAGCAGTTACGCCCGGACCGCGGGTAATGGCTACACCTTC. Protein product: CASSYARTAGNGYTF.